This T cell receptor beta chain derives from a study of regulatory T cells in long-lasting Graves disease (dated by TCRdb to the early 2020s). Some background on the complete study: Antithyroid drugs had been taken for less than 3 months by newly diagnosed Graves' disease patients. Patients with persistent Graves' disease were compared with patients with newly diagnosed Graves' disease using TCR sequencing and RNA sequencing of peripheral blood. The study was conducted in China and was registered as a clinical trial. A total of around 35 samples underwent TCR sequencing: around 13 from persistent and roughly 20 from newly diagnosed Graves' disease patients. What the research found in general, with its limitations: The study examined only peripheral blood because the primary lesion, thyroid tissue, could not be accessed. The small sample size was acknowledged by the authors as a limitation that may reduce accuracy. Sequencing and analysis were restricted to the TCR beta chain. Persistent disease showed preferential use of TRBV28, TRBJ1-2 and TRBJ2-5, whereas newly diagnosed disease favored TRBV20-1 and TRBJ2-1. More public clonotypes were shared among persistent patients (roughly 2,900) than among newly diagnosed patients (966). Persistent Graves' disease patients showed lower TCR Shannon entropy and fewer highly expanded clones than newly diagnosed patients, suggesting clonal expansion.

Libraries were made using multiplex PCR. Data came from an Illumina HiSeq 4000. To build TCR beta libraries, CDR3 regions were amplified by Arm-PCR using iRepertoire HTBI primers. Before sequencing, the PCR products went through gel purification. Under the source paper's analysis protocol: Gene usage analysis of CDR3 amino acid clonotypes used the roughly 60 TRBV and about 14 TRBJ segments found across samples. Filtered high-quality paired reads were merged into contigs using COPE and FqMerger. BLAST was used to align contigs to the IMGT TRBV, TRBD and TRBJ reference genes, and CDR3 was defined following IMGT. Any clonotype with a frequency above 0.1% was counted as a highly expanded clone. Repertoire diversity was measured by Shannon entropy, and V-J evenness by the Gini coefficient. A clonotype was considered public if more than one individual shared it. Clones were called with MiXCR by TCRdb after fastp trimmed the public reads at Q25, and only in-frame beta chains were retained. Each entry is one CDR3 protein sequence, shown with its most common DNA and genes. V and J calls and clone size were set by TCRdb, not the authors. This sample comprises hundreds of thousands of distinct CDR3 sequences, 12% of them detected only once. The top ten clonotypes cover approximately 9% of the sample.

The germline V gene encodes CDR1 LGHNA and CDR2 YNFKEQ. From cysteine to phenylalanine, the CDR3 is 12 amino acids long. CDR3 DNA only is kept here, 36 bases in frame from base 1. At the junction V is shortened by 4 bases and J by 10 bases, with 13 bases in between. This clonotype came up a few times. Its antigen is unknown. Base qualities are not recorded, but no much larger clone differs from it by a single base. The sample's time point label, in plain terms: newly diagnosed GD, antithyroid drugs for less than 3 months. RNA was extracted from PBMCs in TRIzol for both TCR sequencing and RNA sequencing. The diagnosis of Graves' disease followed American Thyroid Association guidelines. Recruitment of patients was carried out at an endocrinology department in Xi'an, China. From each patient, 7.5 to 9.5 milliliters of peripheral blood was collected into an EDTA anticoagulant tube. PBMCs were isolated by Ficoll Paque Plus density gradient separation without further T cell sorting. An Agilent 2100 Bioanalyzer and agarose gel were used to check RNA quality, while a NanoDrop 2000 measured RNA concentration.

Separately, the same data were catalogued under a study of T cells in Graves' hyperthyroidism and ophthalmopathy. The second source states: Stable Graves' hyperthyroidism was defined as no progression to ophthalmopathy during 18 months of follow-up. The hyperthyroidism patients were between 18 and 65 years old and newly diagnosed, with a disease duration of less than 2 months. Patients with uncontrolled infections, other autoimmune diseases, pregnancy or lactation were excluded. Clinical symptoms, serum thyroxine and TRAb, thyroid ultrasound, and orbital computed tomography formed the basis for the diagnoses. The first round of RT-PCR for the TCR CDR3 was performed with the HTBI primer set and the Qiagen OneStep RT-PCR kit. Most expanded thyroid clonotypes (frequency above 0.001) were also detected in blood, suggesting blood repertoires may reflect thyroid immune responses. A model built on a 13 V-J signature distinguished ophthalmopathy from stable hyperthyroidism, reaching around 90% sensitivity and 81.08% specificity in cross-validation and 80%/75% in testing. In validation, the model predicted progression to ophthalmopathy with 60% to 71% sensitivity and roughly 75% specificity, a median of 6.5 months before onset. A discovery cohort of about 95 patients, roughly 43 with Graves' ophthalmopathy and about 60 with stable Graves' hyperthyroidism, was used to find distinguishing TCR V-J signatures. Prospective prediction of ophthalmopathy was tested in an independent validation cohort of approximately 19 hyperthyroidism patients and 17 patients who later progressed to ophthalmopathy. The roughly 91 discovery patients were randomly divided into training and test sets at a 7:3 ratio. Thyroid tissue and blood T-cell repertoires from six Graves' hyperthyroidism patients were also compared in the study. After blood sampling, hyperthyroidism patients were treated with methimazole at a starting dose of 30 mg daily, and ophthalmopathy patients were treated with high-dose intravenous methylprednisolone. A second multiplex PCR round built the libraries, followed by size selection and purification. The libraries were sequenced on an Illumina HiSeq2000 using paired-end 100 bp reads. SOAPnuke was used to process the raw data, removing reads that contained adapters or uncalled bases, had a mean Phred below 15, or lacked an exact match to the constant primer or identifier. COPE v1.2.5 was used to merge high-quality paired reads, and clonotypes were defined as unique nucleotide sequences. Clonotypes were aligned to IMGT TRBV, TRBD and TRBJ reference segments using MiTCR v1.1. Only V-J combinations with frequency above 0.0001, covering about 99% of repertoires, were analysed. A TCS score was defined as the ratio of F50 (clonal expansion) to E x V (chaos), with BLOSUM62-based TCRdist applied between CDR3 peptides within each V-J. Welch's t-statistics and random forest reduced roughly 530 V-J features to around 14, which were used in a naive Bayes classifier (R e1071). No statistical method was used to fix the sample size in advance, and group allocation was not hidden from the investigators. According to the paper, TCR Vbeta CDR3 sequencing was carried out on over 130 peripheral blood samples, which came from some 41 ophthalmopathy, around 75 hyperthyroidism and roughly 17 progressor patients.

This sequence was found in a woman aged 25 to 39 with Graves disease. Donor details come from another sample of the same person, matched by shared clones. This sequence uses TRBV4-2 and TRBJ1-1, with the D gene uncertain. Sequencing used peripheral blood mononuclear cells (PBMCs), obtained at new diagnosis, from a patient treated with antithyroid drugs. At the DNA level, the sequence is TGTGCCAGCAGCCCCGGTACGTGGCTAGCTTTCTTT. The translation is CASSPGTWLAFF.